This T cell receptor (beta chain) was captured in a study of T cells in women clearing cervical HPV infection. For the study at large: Blood came at first lesion visit for cases, post-clearance for controls.

Some clones are missing from TCRdb's copy, which holds only in-frame ones; the method was immunoSEQ multiplex PCR. The data include some 46,000 clones; the top ten clones carry less than 40%. Germline lookup yields CDR1 SQVTM and CDR2 ANQGSEA. CDR3 size: 14 residues. As concerns this clone: Antigen unknown. The read falls 3 residues short of the CDR3 end, and the missing part is taken from the germline J gene.

Study-wide results and limits: TRBV6-7 relative abundance averaged approximately 0.11% in cases and 0.16% in controls.

The specimen was blood buffy coat. This TCR was recovered from a woman aged 18-69 years with a cervical HPV16 infection that either progressed to CIN3+ or cleared (not recorded which). The gene calls are TRBV29-1 and TRBJ1-4, with 8 positions matching TRBD1. This chain's CDR3 is CSVGKTGDNSPLFF. The covered CDR3 bases are TGCAGCGTGGGGAAGACAGGGGATAATTCGCCA.